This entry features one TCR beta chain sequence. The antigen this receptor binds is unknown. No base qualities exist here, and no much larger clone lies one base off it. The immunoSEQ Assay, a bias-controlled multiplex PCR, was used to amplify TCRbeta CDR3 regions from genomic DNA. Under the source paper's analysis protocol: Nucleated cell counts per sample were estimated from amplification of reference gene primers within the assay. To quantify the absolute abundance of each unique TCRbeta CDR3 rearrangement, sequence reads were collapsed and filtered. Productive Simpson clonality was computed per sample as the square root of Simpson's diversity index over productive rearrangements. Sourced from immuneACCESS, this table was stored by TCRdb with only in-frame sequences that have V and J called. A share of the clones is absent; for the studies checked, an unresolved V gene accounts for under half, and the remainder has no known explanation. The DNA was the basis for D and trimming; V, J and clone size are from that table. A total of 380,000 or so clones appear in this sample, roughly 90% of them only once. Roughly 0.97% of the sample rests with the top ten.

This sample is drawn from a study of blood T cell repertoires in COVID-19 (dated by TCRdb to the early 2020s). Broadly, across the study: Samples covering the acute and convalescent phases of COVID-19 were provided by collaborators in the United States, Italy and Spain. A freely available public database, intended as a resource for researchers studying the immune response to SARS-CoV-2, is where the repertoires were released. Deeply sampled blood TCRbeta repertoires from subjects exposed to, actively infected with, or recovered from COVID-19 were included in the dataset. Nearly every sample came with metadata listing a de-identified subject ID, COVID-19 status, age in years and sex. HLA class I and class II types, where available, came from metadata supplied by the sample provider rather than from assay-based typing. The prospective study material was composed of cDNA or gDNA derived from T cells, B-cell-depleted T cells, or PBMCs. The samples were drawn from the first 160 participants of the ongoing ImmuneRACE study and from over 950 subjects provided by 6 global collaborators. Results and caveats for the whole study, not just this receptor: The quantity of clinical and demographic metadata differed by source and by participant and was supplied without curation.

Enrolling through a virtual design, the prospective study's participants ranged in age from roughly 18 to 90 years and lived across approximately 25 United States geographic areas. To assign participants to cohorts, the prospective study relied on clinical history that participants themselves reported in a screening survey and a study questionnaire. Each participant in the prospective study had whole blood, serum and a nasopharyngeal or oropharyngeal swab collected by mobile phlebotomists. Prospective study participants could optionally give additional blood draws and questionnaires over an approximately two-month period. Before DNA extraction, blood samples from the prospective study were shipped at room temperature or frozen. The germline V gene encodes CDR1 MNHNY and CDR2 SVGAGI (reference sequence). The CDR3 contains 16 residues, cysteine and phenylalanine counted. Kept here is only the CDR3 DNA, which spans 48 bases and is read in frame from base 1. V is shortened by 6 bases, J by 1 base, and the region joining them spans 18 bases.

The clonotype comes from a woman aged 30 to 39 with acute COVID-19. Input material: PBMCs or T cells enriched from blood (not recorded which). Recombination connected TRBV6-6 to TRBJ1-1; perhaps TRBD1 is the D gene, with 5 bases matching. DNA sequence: TGTGCCAGCAGCTCCCTAAGGTTTGGGGCGAACACTGAAGCTTTCTTT. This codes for CASSSLRFGANTEAFF.